This TCR beta chain was identified during a study of blood T cell repertoires in COVID-19. Profiled with immunoSEQ multiplex PCR; TCRdb holds only in-frame clones, not every one. Of 25,000 to 40,000 clones listed, more than 70% are singletons. The germline gives CDR1 LGHNA, CDR2 YSLEER. V lost 2 bases, J lost 4 bases, and 5 bases stayed unmatched. CDR3 length equals 16 residues. The sequenced sample consisted of peripheral blood. The sequence came from a human donor with active COVID-19. The donor label of this sample is uncertain. The rearrangement links TRBV4-3 to TRBJ2-3; 11 nucleotides match TRBD1. The CDR3 spells CASSQFGQGASDTQYF. The CDR3 nucleotides read TGCGCCAGCAGCCAATTTGGACAGGGGGCATCAGATACGCAGTATTTT.